The 21 T cell receptor beta chains presented below share a single source sample, sequenced in a study of cytomegalovirus exposure and HLA in healthy donors. The PCR ran on 60 Vbeta and 13 Jbeta primers. Produced via immunoSEQ multiplex PCR; TCRdb's table is partial and in-frame only. The repertoire holds 130,000 or so clones, with around 85% as singletons. Input material: PBMCs. The receptors stem from a woman aged 25 to 45 in good health and CMV-seropositive.

The chain combines TRBV18 with TRBJ2-3, with D maybe TRBD1 (6 bases). The CDR3 spans 13 residues. CDR1 and CDR2 (germline): KGHSH, LQKENI. V dropped 4 bases and J dropped 4 bases, with 9 bases sitting between them. The CDR3 spells CASSQAGADTQYF. The CDR3, as DNA: TGTGCCAGCTCACAGGCAGGGGCAGATACGCAGTATTTT.

This clone came up once. The chain carries TRBV7-3 and TRBJ2-3, with D unresolved. The CDR3 spans 12 residues. Germline CDR1 SGHTA, CDR2 FQGTGA. V lost 0 bases to trimming and J lost 6 bases, with 4 bases between them. CDR3 coding DNA: TGTGCCAGCAGCTTAACCGGGGATACGCAGTATTTT. Protein sequence: CASSLTGDTQYF. The variable domain in full, completed from reference TRBV7-3 and TRBJ2-3, reads GAGVSQTPSNKVTEKGKYVELRCDPISGHTALYWYRQSLGQGPEFLIYFQGTGAADDSGLPNDRFFAVRPEGSVSTLKIQRTERGDSAVYLCASSLTGDTQYFGPGTRLTVL.

The chain joins TRBV5-1 to TRBJ1-6; D is perhaps TRBD1 (6 bases). The V end lost 4 bases, the J end lost 7 bases, and 18 bases lay between the germline ends. The CDR3 is 16 residues long. Germline V gene sequence: CDR1 SGHRS, CDR2 YFSETQ. The CDR3 loop reads CASSPFTGGGNSPLHF. For the CDR3, the DNA is TGCGCCAGCAGCCCATTTACGGGGGGCGGAAATTCACCCCTCCACTTT.

This rearrangement joins TRBV23-1 to TRBJ2-7; 14 bases map to TRBD2. TRBV23-1 falls under the ORF class, with uncertain function. Germline trimming cut 2 bases from V and 1 base from J; bases unmatched to any gene: 7. This CDR3 region has 18 residues. The CDR3 bases are TGCGCCAGCAGTCAAGGGACTAGCGGGAGTCGTGCGTCCTACGAGCAGTACTTC. The encoded protein is CASSQGTSGSRASYEQYF.

J is TRBJ2-1 and V is TRBV19; D is perhaps TRBD1 (5 bases). Germline CDR1 is LNHDA and CDR2 is SQIVND (reference sequence). The CDR3 has 16 amino acids. With 9 bases removed from V and 0 bases from J, the gap between germline ends came to 18 bases. CDR3 sequence: CASSIGAESSYNEQFF. CDR3 nucleotides: TGTGCCAGCTCCATTGGGGCGGAGAGCTCCTACAATGAGCAGTTCTTC.

This chain uses TRBV5-6 with TRBJ1-6; possible D gene TRBD1, 5 bases. The CDR3 consists of 14 residues. Trimming cost V 0 bases and J 7 bases, with 8 bases left between them. The V gene's germline CDR1 is SGHDT and CDR2 YYEEEE. CDR3 sequence reads: CASSLEGPNSPLHF. CDR3 in DNA: TGTGCCAGCAGCTTGGAGGGGCCCAATTCACCCCTCCACTTT.

This chain uses TRBV28 with TRBJ2-2; 7 bases agree with TRBD2. Losses at the gene ends were 9 bases for V and 9 bases for J; bases not matched to a gene: 13. The germline gives CDR1 MDHEN, CDR2 SYDVKM. CDR3 length: 14 amino acids. The CDR3 reads CASFSSGGRRELFF. DNA for the CDR3: TGTGCCAGTTTCTCCTCGGGGGGACGCCGGGAGCTGTTTTTT.

The chain's CDR3 is CASLGGTAGNSPLHF. In DNA, the CDR3 is TGTGCCAGTTTAGGGGGAACGGCGGGCAATTCACCCCTCCACTTT. The chain is built from TRBV6-1 and TRBJ1-6; maybe TRBD1 (6 bases). The length of the CDR3 is 15 residues. V was pared by 9 bases and J by 7 bases, with 19 bases between. The V gene's germline CDR1 is MNHNS and CDR2 SASEGT.

This chain uses TRBV25-1 with TRBJ2-3; D is perhaps TRBD2 (5 bases). V lost 1 base to trimming and J lost 2 bases, with 7 bases between them. Germline CDR1 MGHDK, CDR2 SYGVNS. CDR3 length: 14 amino acids. The CDR3: CASSESGITDTQYF. The CDR3, as DNA: TGTGCCAGCAGTGAATCCGGGATCACAGATACGCAGTATTTT.

V gene TRBV7-8 combines with J gene TRBJ2-5, with 9 bases that match TRBD1. This CDR3 region has 15 residues. Per the germline V gene, CDR1 is SGHVS and CDR2 is FQNEAQ. J was trimmed by 5 bases and V by 6 bases; bases with no gene match: 10. Written as DNA, the CDR3 is TGTGCCAGCAGGTTCACACAGGGGGCCGGGGAGACCCAGTACTTC. Amino acids: CASRFTQGAGETQYF.

The chain joins TRBV10-3 to TRBJ1-2; the match to TRBD1 covers 9 bases. Germline CDR1 reads ENHRY; CDR2 reads SYGVKD. CDR3 size: 13 residues. V gave up 4 bases and J gave up 7 bases; unmatched junction bases: 4. CDR3 amino acids: CAISGRDRAGYTF. CDR3 nucleotide sequence: TGTGCCATCAGTGGAAGGGACAGGGCTGGCTACACCTTC.

CDR3 coding DNA: TGTGCCAGTAGGGGCCCTCCGGCGAACACTGAAGCTTTCTTT. This translates into CASRGPPANTEAFF. The V and J genes are TRBV19 and TRBJ1-1; no clear D. CDR3 size: 14 residues. V gave up 6 bases and J gave up 1 base, with 12 bases separating them. From germline, CDR1 is LNHDA and CDR2 SQIVND (reference sequence).

This sequence joins TRBV5-1 and TRBJ1-5, with 7 bases matching TRBD1. The CDR3 runs 13 residues. Germline CDR1 SGHRS, CDR2 YFSETQ. Losses at the gene ends were 7 bases for V and 6 bases for J; bases not matched to a gene: 7. CDR3 DNA: TGCGCCAGCGCGACAGGGCCCCTTCAGCCCCAGCATTTT. Amino acids: CASATGPLQPQHF.

The chain combines TRBV28 with TRBJ1-5, with 8 bases fitting TRBD1. This CDR3 spans 16 amino acids. CDR1 is MDHEN, CDR2 SYDVKM, per germline. V was clipped by 11 bases and J by 4 bases; unmatched bases: 16. The CDR3 spells CASGAAGTGGNQPQHF. The CDR3 DNA is TGTGCCTCGGGAGCCGCCGGGACAGGTGGGAATCAGCCCCAGCATTTT. The variable domain in full, completed from reference TRBV28 and TRBJ1-5, reads DVKVTQSSRYLVKRTGEKVFLECVQDMDHENMFWYRQDPGLGLRLIYFSYDVKMKEKGDIPEGYSVSREKKERFSLILESASTNQTSMYLCASGAAGTGGNQPQHFGDGTRLSIL.

The CDR3 nucleotides read TGTGCCAGCAGCTTAGGCCGGAGGCGGGAGGCCTCATCTCCTCCCTACAATGAGCAGTTCTTC. It is translated as CASSLGRRREASSPPYNEQFF. The rearrangement uses TRBV13 and TRBJ2-1; 8 nucleotides agree with TRBD2. CDR3 length: 21 residues. Losses at the gene ends were 0 bases for V and 2 bases for J; bases not matched to a gene: 18. The germline V gene has CDR1 PRHDT and CDR2 FYEKMQ (reference sequence).

The CDR3 spells CASSPQPGLAGEQFF. The CDR3 DNA reads as TGTGCCAGCAGTCCTCAACCGGGACTAGCGGGAGAGCAGTTCTTC. The gene calls are TRBV27 and TRBJ2-1; 13 bases line up with TRBD2. The CDR3 has 15 amino acids. Germline lookup yields CDR1 MNHEY and CDR2 SMNVEV (reference sequence). With V trimmed by 5 bases and J by 10 bases, 8 bases remained unmatched.

The rearrangement uses TRBV18 and TRBJ1-1; D gene unclear. Trimming pared 5 bases from V and 0 bases from J, leaving 10 bases between. The CDR3 extends over 14 amino acids. Germline CDR1 and CDR2: KGHSH and LQKENI. The CDR3 sequence: CASSAYTLNTEAFF. The DNA for the CDR3 is TGTGCCAGCTCAGCTTACACATTGAACACTGAAGCTTTCTTT. The whole variable domain, remainder taken from reference TRBV18 and TRBJ1-1, is NAGVMQNPRHLVRRRGQEARLRCSPMKGHSHVYWYRQLPEEGLKFMVYLQKENIIDESGMPKERFSAEFPKEGPSILRIQQVVRGDSAAYFCASSAYTLNTEAFFGQGTRLTVV.

As concerns this clone: The same CDR3 also results from other DNA sequences found in this sample. V usage is TRBV28 and J usage is TRBJ1-1, with D possibly TRBD1 on 6 matching bases. Looked up from germline, CDR1 is MDHEN and CDR2 is SYDVKM. CDR3 length: 12 residues. Trimming removed 2 bases at V and 8 bases at J, with 9 bases between. The CDR3 region has the DNA TGTGCCAGCAGTTTACCCGGGACAGAAGCTTTCTTT. It translates to CASSLPGTEAFF.

The rearrangement links TRBV28 to TRBJ1-2, with no clear D. CDR1 is MDHEN, CDR2 SYDVKM, per germline. The length of the CDR3 is 13 residues. V lost 6 bases and J 7 bases, leaving 15 bases between the germline ends. CDR3: CASSSGPGSGYTF. Here the CDR3 DNA reads TGTGCCAGCAGCTCCGGACCTGGGAGTGGCTACACCTTC.

V gene TRBV11-2 combines with J gene TRBJ2-7; D may be TRBD2 (6 bases). Trimming left V 1 base short and J 1 base short, with 11 bases between. Per the germline V gene, CDR1 is SGHAT and CDR2 is FQNNGV. The CDR3 sequence is 15 residues long. The CDR3 region is CASSLVQAGSYEQYF. In DNA, the CDR3 is TGTGCCAGCAGCTTAGTACAGGCGGGATCCTACGAGCAGTACTTC. Looking up the rest from reference TRBV11-2 and TRBJ2-7 gives the full variable domain: EAGVAQSPRYKIIEKRQSVAFWCNPISGHATLYWYQQILGQGPKLLIQFQNNGVVDDSQLPKDRFSAERLKGVDSTLKIQPAKLEDSAVYLCASSLVQAGSYEQYFGPGTRLTVT.

This chain links TRBV6-1 with TRBJ2-3; maybe TRBD2 (7 bases). Trimming removed 4 bases from V and 6 bases from J, with 20 bases in between. This CDR3 is built from 16 residues. CDR1 is MNHNS and CDR2 is SASEGT in the germline V gene. The chain's CDR3 is CASSVLRGPSTDTQYF. The CDR3 nucleotides are TGTGCCAGCAGTGTTCTGCGGGGGCCCTCCACTGATACGCAGTATTTT.